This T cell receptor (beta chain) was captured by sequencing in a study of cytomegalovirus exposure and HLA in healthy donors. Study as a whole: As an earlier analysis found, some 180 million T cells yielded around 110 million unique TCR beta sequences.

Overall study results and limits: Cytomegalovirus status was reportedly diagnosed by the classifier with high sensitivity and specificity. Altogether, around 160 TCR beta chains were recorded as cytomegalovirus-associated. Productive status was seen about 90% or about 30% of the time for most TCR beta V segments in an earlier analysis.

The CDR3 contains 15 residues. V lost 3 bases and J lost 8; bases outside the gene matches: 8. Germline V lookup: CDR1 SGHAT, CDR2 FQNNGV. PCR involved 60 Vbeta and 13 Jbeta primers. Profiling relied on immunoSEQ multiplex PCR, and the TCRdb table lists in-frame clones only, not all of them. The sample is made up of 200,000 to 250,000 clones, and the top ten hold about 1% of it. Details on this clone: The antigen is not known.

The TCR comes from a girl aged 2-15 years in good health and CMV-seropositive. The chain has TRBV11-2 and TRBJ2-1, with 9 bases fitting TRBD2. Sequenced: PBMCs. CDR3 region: CASSLGSGSRDEQFF. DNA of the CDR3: TGTGCCAGCAGCTTGGGTAGCGGGAGTAGGGATGAGCAGTTCTTC.